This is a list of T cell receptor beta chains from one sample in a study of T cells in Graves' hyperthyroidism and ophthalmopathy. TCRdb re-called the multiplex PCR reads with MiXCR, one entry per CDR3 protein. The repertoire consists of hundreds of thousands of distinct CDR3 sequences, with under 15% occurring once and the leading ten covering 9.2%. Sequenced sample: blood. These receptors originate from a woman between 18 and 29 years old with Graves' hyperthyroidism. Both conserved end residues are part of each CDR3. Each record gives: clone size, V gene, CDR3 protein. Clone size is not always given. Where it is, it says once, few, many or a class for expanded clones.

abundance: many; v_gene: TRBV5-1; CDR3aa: CASSIRVGTDTQYF
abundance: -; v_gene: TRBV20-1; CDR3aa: CSARDRGGKLFF
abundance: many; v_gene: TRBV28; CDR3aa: CATDNSEAYEQYF
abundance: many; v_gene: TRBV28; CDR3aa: CASRNPNEQFF
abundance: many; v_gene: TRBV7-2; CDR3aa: CASSQRYGRGGLMNTEAFF
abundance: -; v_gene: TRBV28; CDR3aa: CASRSQGSSYEQYF
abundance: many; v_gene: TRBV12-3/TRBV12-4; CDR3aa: CASSLKSDSAYYNEQFF
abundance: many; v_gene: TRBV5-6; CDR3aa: CASSPGADSYYNEQFF
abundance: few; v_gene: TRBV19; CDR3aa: CATRVLPGPQHF
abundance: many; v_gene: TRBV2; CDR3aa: CASSGMDTQYF
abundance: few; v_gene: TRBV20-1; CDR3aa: CSASLVGEETQYF
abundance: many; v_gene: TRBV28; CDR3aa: CASSSGQNTGELFF
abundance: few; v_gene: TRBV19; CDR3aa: CASSKSGTSGGEQFF
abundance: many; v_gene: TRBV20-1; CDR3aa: CSALQVTDTQYF
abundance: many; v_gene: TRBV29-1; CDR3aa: CSVDVDRRETQYF
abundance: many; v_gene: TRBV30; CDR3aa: CAWSPGQGNTIYF
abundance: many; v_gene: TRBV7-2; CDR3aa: CASSIQGLAGNEQFF
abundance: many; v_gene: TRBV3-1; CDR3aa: CASSRARFTDTQYF
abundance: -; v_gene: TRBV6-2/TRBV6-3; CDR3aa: CASSNPRRGEQFF
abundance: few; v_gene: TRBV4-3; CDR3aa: CASSSPFERESTDTQYF
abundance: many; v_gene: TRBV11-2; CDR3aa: CASSFTGPAGYEQYF
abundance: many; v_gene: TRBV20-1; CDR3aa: CSANPRVGSQETQYF
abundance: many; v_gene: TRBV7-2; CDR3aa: CASMGQGIYEQYF
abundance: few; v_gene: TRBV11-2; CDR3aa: CASSLQRGSEKLFF
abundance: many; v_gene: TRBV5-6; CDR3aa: CASSLIGVKGVGAFF
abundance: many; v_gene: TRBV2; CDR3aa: CASSVPGLAGEQSDTQYF
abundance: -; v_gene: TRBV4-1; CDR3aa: CASSQDFFGGGYTF
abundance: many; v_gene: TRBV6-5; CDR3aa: CASSYGGEAYEQYF
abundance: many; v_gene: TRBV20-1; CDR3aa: CSAGSPSGVEYIQYF
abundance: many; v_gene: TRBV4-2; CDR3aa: CASSQEGQRGYTF
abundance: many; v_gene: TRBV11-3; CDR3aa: CASSLGSDRGQFF
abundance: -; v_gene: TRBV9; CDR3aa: CASSAAGGKTDTQYF
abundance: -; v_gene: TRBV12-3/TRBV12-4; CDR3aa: CASSKGAGTGELFF
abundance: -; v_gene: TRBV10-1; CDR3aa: CASSESVYEPAIEKLFF
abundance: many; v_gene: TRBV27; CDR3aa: CASSLQGPPRVNTEAFF
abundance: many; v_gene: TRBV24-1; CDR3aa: CATSDPGTGVGNEQFF
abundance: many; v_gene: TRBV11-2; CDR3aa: CASSMGAKGGQAFF
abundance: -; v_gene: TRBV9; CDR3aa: CASSVGAFLSQPQHF
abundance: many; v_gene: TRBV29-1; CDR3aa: CSVEEGRRDEQFF
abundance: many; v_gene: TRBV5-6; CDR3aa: CASSHPLGSARETQYF
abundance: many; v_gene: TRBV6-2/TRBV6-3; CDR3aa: CASSFRYGYTF
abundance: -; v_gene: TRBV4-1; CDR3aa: CASSRLPTSVDTDTQYF
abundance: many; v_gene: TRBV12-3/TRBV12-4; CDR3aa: CASSWDRAGNQPQHF
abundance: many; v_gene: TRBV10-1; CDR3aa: CASSPAVAGGLPTEQYF
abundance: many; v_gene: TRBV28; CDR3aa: CASSAGASPSSPLHF
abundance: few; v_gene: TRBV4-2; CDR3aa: CAGSQEDNTEAFF
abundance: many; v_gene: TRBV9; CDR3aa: CASSSPGEQYF
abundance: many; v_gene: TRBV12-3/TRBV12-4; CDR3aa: CASTAGSPYGYTF
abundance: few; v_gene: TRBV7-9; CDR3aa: CASSSLGLNYGYTF
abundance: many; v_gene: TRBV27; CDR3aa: CASSLQSLAGITGELFF
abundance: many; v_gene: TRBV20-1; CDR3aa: CRRGGGDYGYTF
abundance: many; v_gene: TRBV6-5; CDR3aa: CASSYSTNSPLHF
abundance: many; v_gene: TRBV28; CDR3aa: CASSLSSGWQYF